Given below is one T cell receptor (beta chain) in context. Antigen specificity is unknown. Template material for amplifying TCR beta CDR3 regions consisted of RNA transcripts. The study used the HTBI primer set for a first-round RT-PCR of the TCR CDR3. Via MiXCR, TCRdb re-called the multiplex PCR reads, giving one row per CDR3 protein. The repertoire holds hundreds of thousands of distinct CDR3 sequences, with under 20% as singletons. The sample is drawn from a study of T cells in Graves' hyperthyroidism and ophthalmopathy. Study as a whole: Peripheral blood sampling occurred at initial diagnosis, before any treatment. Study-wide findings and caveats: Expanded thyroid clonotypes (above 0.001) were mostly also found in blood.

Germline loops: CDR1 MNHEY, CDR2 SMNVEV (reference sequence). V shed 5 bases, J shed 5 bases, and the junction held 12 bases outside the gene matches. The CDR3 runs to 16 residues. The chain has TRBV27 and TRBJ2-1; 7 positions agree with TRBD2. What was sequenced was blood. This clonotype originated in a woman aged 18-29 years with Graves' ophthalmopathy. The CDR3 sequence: CASSPNPGTNNNEQFF. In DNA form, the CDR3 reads TGTGCCAGCAGTCCTAACCCCGGGACTAACAACAATGAGCAGTTCTTC.